This note documents a single T cell receptor beta chain sequence. The CDR3 is made up of 13 amino acids. V shed 6 bases and J shed 4 bases, with 11 bases lying between them. CDR1 and CDR2 (germline): SGHDN, FVKESK. The sample belongs to a study of T cells of healthy individuals. TCRdb reprocessed the 5' RACE reads via MiXCR and lists one record per CDR3 protein. The table shows 50,000 to 55,000 distinct CDR3 sequences, with approximately 14% occurring only once. This sequence was found in a human donor in good health. The chain joins TRBV14 to TRBJ2-3; D tentatively fits TRBD1 or TRBD2 (6 bases each). DNA of the CDR3: TGTGCCAGCAGTAGGGGGGACGCAGATACGCAGTATTTT. This codes for CASSRGDADTQYF.